Presented here are 19 T cell receptor beta chains from one specimen sequenced in a study of Ad26.COV2.S vaccination and SARS-CoV-2 variants. Indicated treatment: roughly 18 received Ad26.COV2.S at low or high dose, single or two shots; 5 received placebo; per-sample allocation not given. Sampling was done on day 63 after the first vaccine or placebo injection. The data were produced by immunoSEQ multiplex PCR, yet TCRdb's version contains in-frame clones alone and is incomplete. Of hundreds of thousands of clones in the sample, about 88% are singletons; the top ten hold about 2.5%. Specimen: peripheral blood, collected in a trial of Ad26.COV2.S vaccine versus placebo. All receptors come from a person between 18 and 60 years old who received the Ad26.COV2.S COVID-19 vaccine or a placebo.

A few counts support this clone. The V gene is TRBV7-9, the J gene TRBJ1-2, with unresolved D. Per germline, CDR1 SEHNR and CDR2 FQNEAQ (reference sequence). V dropped 4 bases and J dropped 8 bases, with 11 bases sitting between them. The CDR3 sequence is 12 residues long. In DNA form, the CDR3 reads TGTGCCAGCAGCTCAGGCCGCGAGGGCTACACCTTC. Translating it yields CASSSGREGYTF. Complete variable domain (other parts from reference TRBV7-9 and TRBJ1-2): DTGVSQNPRHKITKRGQNVTFRCDPISEHNRLYWYRQTLGQGPEFLTYFQNEAQLEKSRLLSDRFSAERPKGSFSTLEIQRTEQGDSAMYLCASSSGREGYTFGSGTRLTVV.

The CDR3: CASSLTAGQPQHF. The CDR3, as DNA: TGTGCCAGCAGCTTGACCGCGGGGCAGCCCCAGCATTTT. V and J are TRBV7-9 and TRBJ1-5, with unresolved D. CDR1 and CDR2 from the germline V gene are SEHNR and FQNEAQ (reference sequence). This CDR3 has 13 residues. The V end was cut by 3 bases, the J end by 7 bases, with 10 bases between.

V gene TRBV9 combines with J gene TRBJ2-7, with 9 positions matching TRBD1. This CDR3 region has 15 residues. Germline values: CDR1 SGDLS, CDR2 YYNGEE. V was clipped by 4 bases and J by 6 bases; unmatched bases: 11. The CDR3 spells CASSSSFGTGLEQYF. CDR3 in DNA: TGTGCCAGCAGCTCCTCGTTCGGGACAGGGCTCGAGCAGTACTTC. The full variable domain, completed using reference TRBV9 and TRBJ2-7, is DSGVTQTPKHLITATGQRVTLRCSPRSGDLSVYWYQQSLDQGLQFLIQYYNGEERAKGNILERFSAQQFPDLHSELNLSSLELGDSALYFCASSSSFGTGLEQYFGPGTRLTVT.

This clone was recorded only once. V gene TRBV23-1 combines with J gene TRBJ2-5, with TRBD1 identical over 9 bases. TRBV23-1 is an ORF for which the function is uncertain. V trimming: 0 bases; J trimming: 3 bases; junction bases outside the gene matches: 14. The CDR3 contains 19 residues. This CDR3 is CASSQSSNAGTGIEETQYF. As DNA, the CDR3 is TGCGCCAGCAGTCAATCGAGTAACGCCGGGACAGGGATCGAAGAGACCCAGTACTTC.

J is TRBJ2-1 and V is TRBV27; 12 nucleotides agree with TRBD1. Per the germline V gene, CDR1 is MNHEY and CDR2 is SMNVEV (reference sequence). The trim removed 6 bases at V and 6 bases at J, leaving 6 bases unmatched. This CDR3 contains 15 residues. The CDR3: CASSPGQGAVNEQFF. The CDR3 DNA reads TGTGCCAGCAGCCCGGGACAGGGGGCAGTCAATGAGCAGTTCTTC.

This chain links TRBV4-3 with TRBJ2-7; a possible D gene is TRBD2 (5 bases). Trimming shortened V by 0 bases and J by 0 bases, and 9 bases separated the two germline ends. From germline, CDR1 is LGHNA and CDR2 YSLEER. This CDR3 comprises 15 residues. CDR3 protein: CASSQDLGSSYEQYF. DNA of the CDR3: TGCGCCAGCAGCCAAGATTTGGGGAGCTCCTACGAGCAGTACTTC.

The chain employs TRBV18 and TRBJ1-1, with a tentative D call TRBD1 (5 bases). V lost 1 base and J 5 bases, leaving 14 bases between the germline ends. The CDR3 is 15 residues long. Germline CDR1 reads KGHSH; CDR2 reads LQKENI. The chain's CDR3 is CASSPQRDGGTEAFF. The CDR3 nucleotides read TGTGCCAGCTCACCACAACGGGACGGCGGGACTGAAGCTTTCTTT.

The gene calls are TRBV7-3 and TRBJ2-5, with 9 bases lining up with TRBD2. The CDR3 is made up of 17 amino acids. The J segment lost 2 bases and the V segment lost 5 bases, leaving 12 bases of the junction unmatched. Germline V CDR1 and CDR2: SGHTA, FQGTGA. The CDR3 nucleotides are TGTGCCAGCAGCAACCACCGCGGGGGGGCTTGGCAAGAGACCCAGTACTTC. Protein: CASSNHRGGAWQETQYF.

V gene TRBV5-1 combines with J gene TRBJ1-1; D remains ambiguous. Trimming shortened V by 4 bases and J by 4 bases, and 17 bases separated the two germline ends. The CDR3 contains 15 residues. The germline CDR1 and CDR2 sequences are SGHRS and YFSETQ. The CDR3 DNA is TGCGCCAGCAGCCCAAGGCGGGGAGGCGGCACTGAAGCTTTCTTT. Residues: CASSPRRGGGTEAFF.

V gene TRBV7-3 combines with J gene TRBJ2-1; D is unresolved. V gave up 3 bases and J gave up 4 bases, with 4 bases separating them. The CDR3 has 12 amino acids. Germline V gene lookup returns CDR1 SGHTA and CDR2 FQGTGA. The DNA of the CDR3 is TGTGCCAGCAGCTTCAGATACAATGAGCAGTTCTTC. Residues: CASSFRYNEQFF. Filled out from reference TRBV7-3 and TRBJ2-1, the complete variable domain reads GAGVSQTPSNKVTEKGKYVELRCDPISGHTALYWYRQSLGQGPEFLIYFQGTGAADDSGLPNDRFFAVRPEGSVSTLKIQRTERGDSAVYLCASSFRYNEQFFGPGTRLTVL.

The rearrangement uses TRBV19 and TRBJ1-5, with 7 bases identical to TRBD1. CDR1 and CDR2 (germline): LNHDA, SQIVND (reference sequence). V dropped 2 bases and J dropped 4; count of bases not matched to a gene: 11. The CDR3 loop spans 17 amino acids. DNA for the CDR3: TGTGCCAGTAGTATACTAACCCGGGACAGATTGAATCAGCCCCAGCATTTT. This translates into CASSILTRDRLNQPQHF.

V usage is TRBV6-4 and J usage is TRBJ1-5; 8 positions agree with TRBD1. From germline, CDR1 is MRHNA and CDR2 SNTAGT. This CDR3 spans 15 amino acids. V lost 8 bases to trimming and J lost 5 bases; unmatched junction nucleotides: 11. Here the CDR3 reads CASPADREGDQPQHF. CDR3 coding DNA: TGTGCCAGCCCGGCGGACAGGGAAGGCGATCAGCCCCAGCATTTT.

The genes are TRBV6-2 or TRBV6-3 and TRBJ2-7; no clear D. Germline V CDR1 and CDR2: MNHEY, SVGEGT. With 5 bases removed from V and 0 bases from J, the gap between germline ends came to 14 bases. The CDR3 has 15 residues. In DNA, the CDR3 is TGTGCCAGCAGTCCACGCCCCGGAGTCTCCTACGAGCAGTACTTC. Translated: CASSPRPGVSYEQYF.

V and J are TRBV3-1 (or the pseudogene TRBV3-2) and TRBJ1-4; no firm D call. The CDR3 covers 16 residues. The V end was cut by 4 bases, the J end by 0 bases, with 12 bases between. Germline assignment: CDR1 LGHDT and CDR2 YNNKEL (reference sequence). CDR3 DNA: TGTGCCAGCAGCCTAGCAGGCGGCGCAACTAATGAAAAACTGTTTTTT. It is translated as CASSLAGGATNEKLFF.

This chain uses TRBV7-9 with TRBJ1-4; D is unresolved. Germline-derived CDR1 and CDR2 are SEHNR and FQNEAQ (reference sequence). V lost 4 bases, J lost 8 bases, and 5 bases lay in between. The CDR3 runs 11 residues. The DNA for the CDR3 is TGTGCCAGCAGCTCGGACGAAAAACTGTTTTTT. Encoded protein: CASSSDEKLFF.

This clone showed up just once. V and J are TRBV19 and TRBJ1-2; D possibly corresponds to TRBD1 (5 bases). The CDR3 is made up of 16 amino acids. V was cut by 3 bases and J by 2 bases, with 16 bases left in between. Germline CDR1 and CDR2: LNHDA and SQIVND (reference sequence). DNA of the CDR3: TGTGCCAGTAGTATCGCCCCGACAGCGCGGAACTATGGCTACACCTTC. This sequence encodes CASSIAPTARNYGYTF.

This clone has just a few counts. The genes are TRBV18 and TRBJ2-3; D might be TRBD1 (5 bases). V shed 3 bases and J shed 5 bases, with 12 bases lying between them. The CDR3 has 14 amino acids. The germline CDR1 and CDR2 sequences are KGHSH and LQKENI. CDR3 in amino acids: CASSPLGAIDTQYF. In DNA form, the CDR3 reads TGTGCCAGCTCACCCCTAGGGGCGATAGATACGCAGTATTTT.

This rearrangement joins TRBV19 to TRBJ1-5; no clear D. Trimming left V 4 bases short and J 1 base short, with 11 bases between. The V gene's germline CDR1 is LNHDA and CDR2 SQIVND (reference sequence). CDR3 length: 15 amino acids. The CDR3 nucleotides read TGTGCCAGTAGTAAACCCCGGGGAAGCAATCAGCCCCAGCATTTT. The encoded protein is CASSKPRGSNQPQHF.

This chain links TRBV5-4 with TRBJ1-1, with a possible D match to TRBD1 (6 bases). V shed 2 bases and J shed 8 bases, with 10 bases lying between them. Germline CDR1 and CDR2: SGHNT and YYREEE (reference sequence). The CDR3 is 12 residues long. The CDR3 DNA reads TGTGCCAGCAGCTTAGTTAGGGGGGAAGCTTTCTTT. It encodes CASSLVRGEAFF. The whole variable domain, filled in from reference TRBV5-4 and TRBJ1-1, reads ETGVTQSPTHLIKTRGQQVTLRCSSQSGHNTVSWYQQALGQGPQFIFQYYREEENGRGNFPPRFSGLQFPNYSSELNVNALELDDSALYLCASSLVRGEAFFGQGTRLTVV.